The clone carrying this T cell receptor (beta chain) was counted between two and nine times. The antigen remains unidentified. Constant-region reverse primers amplified full-length variable regions, followed by semi-nested Nested Universal Primer A PCR. TCRdb itself ran the 5' RACE reads through MiXCR, one entry per CDR3 protein. Of 6,200 or so distinct CDR3 sequences listed, roughly half are singletons. The CDR3 has 12 residues. The V and J ends lost 1 base and 3 bases respectively, with 5 bases between them. Germline V CDR1 and CDR2: DFQATT, SNEGSKA (reference sequence). Study-wide points: Tumor memory CD4+ T cell TCR gene usage was found to cluster with blood and lymph node memory CD4+ cells and with lymph node naive CD4+ cells.

Naive CD4+ cells had CD25+ Tregs removed. The J gene is TRBJ2-3, the V gene TRBV20-1; D uncertain. The sequencing sample was made of naive CD4+ T cells sorted from a lymph node. Subset specified: naive CD4+ T cells, CD4+CD45RA+CD25-. The source is a female donor with breast cancer. The CDR3 loop reads CSARGTTDTQYF. The CDR3 nucleotides are TGCAGTGCTAGAGGAACGACAGATACGCAGTATTTT.